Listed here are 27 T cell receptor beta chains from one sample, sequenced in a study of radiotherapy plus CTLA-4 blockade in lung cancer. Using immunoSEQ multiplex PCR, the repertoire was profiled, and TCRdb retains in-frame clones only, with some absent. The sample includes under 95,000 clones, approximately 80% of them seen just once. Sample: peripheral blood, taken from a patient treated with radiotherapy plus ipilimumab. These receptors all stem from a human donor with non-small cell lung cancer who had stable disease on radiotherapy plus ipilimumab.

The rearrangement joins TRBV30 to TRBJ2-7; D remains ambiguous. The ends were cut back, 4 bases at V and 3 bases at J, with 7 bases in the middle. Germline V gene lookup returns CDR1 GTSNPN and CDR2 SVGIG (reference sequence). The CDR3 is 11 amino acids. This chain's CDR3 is CAWNPGYEQYF. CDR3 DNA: TGTGCCTGGAATCCTGGCTACGAGCAGTACTTC.

The CDR3 sequence is CASSLRAGQETQYF. The CDR3 DNA sequence: TGTGCCAGCAGCTTAAGGGCCGGCCAAGAGACCCAGTACTTC. The chain uses TRBV7-2 and TRBJ2-5; D not resolved. The CDR3 spans 14 residues. CDR1 and CDR2 from the germline V gene are SGHTA and FQGNSA. Trimming took 2 bases from V and 1 from J, leaving 8 bases between them.

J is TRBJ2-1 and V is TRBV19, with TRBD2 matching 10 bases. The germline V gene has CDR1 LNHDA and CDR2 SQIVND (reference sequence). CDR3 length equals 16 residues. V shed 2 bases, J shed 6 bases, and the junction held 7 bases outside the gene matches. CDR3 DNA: TGTGCCAGTAGTATAATGGGAGCGGGAGGGTCCAATGAGCAGTTCTTC. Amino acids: CASSIMGAGGSNEQFF.

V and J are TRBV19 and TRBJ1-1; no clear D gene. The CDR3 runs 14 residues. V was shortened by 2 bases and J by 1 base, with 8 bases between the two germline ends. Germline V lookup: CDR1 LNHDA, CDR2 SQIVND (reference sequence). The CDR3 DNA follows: TGTGCCAGTAGTATACCTTGGGGGAACACTGAAGCTTTCTTT. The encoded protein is CASSIPWGNTEAFF.

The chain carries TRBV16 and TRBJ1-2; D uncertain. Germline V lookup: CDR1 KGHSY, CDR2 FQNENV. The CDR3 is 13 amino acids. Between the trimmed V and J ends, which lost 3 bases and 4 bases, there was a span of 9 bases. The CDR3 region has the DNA TGTGCCAGCAGCCAGGAGCGGGCCTATGGCTACACCTTC. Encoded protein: CASSQERAYGYTF.

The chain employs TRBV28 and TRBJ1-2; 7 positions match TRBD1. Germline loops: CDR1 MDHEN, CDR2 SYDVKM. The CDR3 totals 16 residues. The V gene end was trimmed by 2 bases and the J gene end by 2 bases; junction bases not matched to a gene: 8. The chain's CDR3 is CASSLEGTAPNYGYTF. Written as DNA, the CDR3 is TGTGCCAGCAGTTTAGAAGGGACAGCACCCAACTATGGCTACACCTTC.

The CDR3 sequence: CASSRTPQSNVNQPQHF. DNA for the CDR3: TGTGCCAGTAGCCGGACCCCCCAGTCTAATGTCAATCAGCCCCAGCATTTT. The chain uses TRBV19 and TRBJ1-5; D uncertain. Germline CDR1 reads LNHDA; CDR2 reads SQIVND (reference sequence). The CDR3 sequence is 17 residues long. V was clipped by 6 bases and J by 3 bases, with 21 bases between them.

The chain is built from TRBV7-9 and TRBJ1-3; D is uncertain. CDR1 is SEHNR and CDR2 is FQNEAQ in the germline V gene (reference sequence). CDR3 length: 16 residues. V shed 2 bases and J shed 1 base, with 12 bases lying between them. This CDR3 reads CASSLLDAISGNTIYF. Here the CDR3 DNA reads TGTGCCAGCAGCTTATTGGACGCTATATCTGGAAACACCATATATTTT.

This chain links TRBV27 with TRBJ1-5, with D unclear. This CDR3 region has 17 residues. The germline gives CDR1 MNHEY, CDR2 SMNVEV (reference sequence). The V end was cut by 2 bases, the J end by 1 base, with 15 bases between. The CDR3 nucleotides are TGTGCCAGCAGTTTACGGCCAATGCCGGGGAGCAATCAGCCCCAGCATTTT. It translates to CASSLRPMPGSNQPQHF.

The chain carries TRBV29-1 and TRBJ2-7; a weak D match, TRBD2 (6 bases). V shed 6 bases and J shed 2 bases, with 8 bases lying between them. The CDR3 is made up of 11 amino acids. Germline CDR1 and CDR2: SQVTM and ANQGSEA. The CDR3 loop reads CSVGGPYEQYF. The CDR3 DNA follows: TGCAGCGTCGGGGGTCCCTACGAGCAGTACTTC.

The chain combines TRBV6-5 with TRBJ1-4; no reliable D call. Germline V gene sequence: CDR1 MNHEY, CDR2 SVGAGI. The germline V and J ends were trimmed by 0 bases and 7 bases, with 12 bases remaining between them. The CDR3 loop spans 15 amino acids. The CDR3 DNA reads TGTGCCAGCAGTTACTCAGTATTAGGAGGTGAAAAACTGTTTTTT. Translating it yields CASSYSVLGGEKLFF.

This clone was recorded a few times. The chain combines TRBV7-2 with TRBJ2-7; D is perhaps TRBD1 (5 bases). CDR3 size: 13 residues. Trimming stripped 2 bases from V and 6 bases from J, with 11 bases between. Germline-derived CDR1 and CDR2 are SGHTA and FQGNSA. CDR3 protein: CASSLPRVGEQYF. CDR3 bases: TGTGCCAGCAGCTTACCCAGGGTCGGCGAGCAGTACTTC.

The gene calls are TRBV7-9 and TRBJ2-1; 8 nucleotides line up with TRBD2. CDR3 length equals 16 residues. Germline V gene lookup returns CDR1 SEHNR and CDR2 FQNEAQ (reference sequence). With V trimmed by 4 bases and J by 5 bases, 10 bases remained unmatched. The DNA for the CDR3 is TGTGCCAGCAGCTGGACTAGCCGACACGGCCACAATGAGCAGTTCTTC. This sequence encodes CASSWTSRHGHNEQFF.

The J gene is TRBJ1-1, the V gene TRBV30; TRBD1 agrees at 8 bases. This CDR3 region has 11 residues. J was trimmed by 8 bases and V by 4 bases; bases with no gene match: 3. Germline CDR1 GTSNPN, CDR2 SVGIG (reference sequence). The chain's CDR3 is CAWKDRVEAFF. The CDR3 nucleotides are TGTGCCTGGAAGGACAGGGTCGAAGCTTTCTTT.

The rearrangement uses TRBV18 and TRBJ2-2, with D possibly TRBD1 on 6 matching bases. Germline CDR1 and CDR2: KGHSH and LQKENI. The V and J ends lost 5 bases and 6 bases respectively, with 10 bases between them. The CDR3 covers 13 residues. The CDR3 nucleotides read TGTGCCAGCTCAAAACAGGGCCCCGGGGAGCTGTTTTTT. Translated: CASSKQGPGELFF.

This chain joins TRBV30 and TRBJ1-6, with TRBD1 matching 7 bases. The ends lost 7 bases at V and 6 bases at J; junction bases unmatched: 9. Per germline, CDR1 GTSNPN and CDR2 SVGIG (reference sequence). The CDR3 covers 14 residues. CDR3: CAFRKGTANSPLHF. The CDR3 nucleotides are TGTGCCTTTCGAAAAGGGACAGCTAATTCACCCCTCCACTTT.

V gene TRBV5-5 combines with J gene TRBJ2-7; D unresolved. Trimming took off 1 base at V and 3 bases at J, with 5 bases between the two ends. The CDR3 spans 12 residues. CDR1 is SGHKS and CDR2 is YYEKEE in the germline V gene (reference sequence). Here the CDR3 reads CASSLKDYEQYF. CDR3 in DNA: TGTGCCAGCAGCTTGAAGGACTACGAGCAGTACTTC.

CDR3 DNA sequence: TGTGCCAGTAGTATATGGGGGGCTAGCGGGAGTAGGAATGAGCAGTTCTTC. Residues: CASSIWGASGSRNEQFF. The chain combines TRBV19 with TRBJ2-1, with 10 bases matching TRBD2. This CDR3 is 17 amino acids long. The V gene's germline CDR1 is LNHDA and CDR2 SQIVND (reference sequence). The trim removed 2 bases at V and 7 bases at J, leaving 11 bases unmatched.

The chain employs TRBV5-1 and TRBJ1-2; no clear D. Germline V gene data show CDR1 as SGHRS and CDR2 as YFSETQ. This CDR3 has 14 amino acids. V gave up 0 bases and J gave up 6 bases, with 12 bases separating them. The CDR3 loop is CASSLGLPSHGYTF. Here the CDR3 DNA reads TGCGCCAGCAGCTTGGGACTGCCCTCCCATGGCTACACCTTC.

The CDR3 nucleotides read TGTGCCAGCAGCCGTCAGGGTCTAGGGTCGGCCCAGCATTTT. Its translation: CASSRQGLGSAQHF. V is TRBV6-5 and J is TRBJ1-5; D might be TRBD1 (5 bases). The CDR3 contains 14 residues. V lost 6 bases and J 11 bases, leaving 20 bases between the germline ends. Looked up from germline, CDR1 is MNHEY and CDR2 is SVGAGI.

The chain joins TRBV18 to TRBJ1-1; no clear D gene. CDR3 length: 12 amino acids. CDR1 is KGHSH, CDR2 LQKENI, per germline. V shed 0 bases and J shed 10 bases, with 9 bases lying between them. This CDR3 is CASSPPGVGAFF. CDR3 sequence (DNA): TGTGCCAGCTCACCACCCGGGGTAGGAGCTTTCTTT.

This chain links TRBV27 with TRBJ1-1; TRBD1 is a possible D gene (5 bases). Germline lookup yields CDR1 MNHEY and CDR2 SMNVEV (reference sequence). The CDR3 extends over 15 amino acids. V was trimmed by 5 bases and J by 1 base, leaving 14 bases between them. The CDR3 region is CASSKSGTANTEAFF. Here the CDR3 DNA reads TGTGCCAGCAGTAAATCCGGGACCGCGAACACTGAAGCTTTCTTT.

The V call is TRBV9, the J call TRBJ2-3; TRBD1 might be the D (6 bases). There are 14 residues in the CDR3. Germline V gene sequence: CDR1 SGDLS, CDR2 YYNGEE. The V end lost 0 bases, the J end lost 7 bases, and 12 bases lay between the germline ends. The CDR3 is CASSVEQGTNTQYF. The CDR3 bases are TGTGCCAGCAGCGTAGAGCAGGGGACGAATACGCAGTATTTT. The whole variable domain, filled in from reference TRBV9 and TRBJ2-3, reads DSGVTQTPKHLITATGQRVTLRCSPRSGDLSVYWYQQSLDQGLQFLIQYYNGEERAKGNILERFSAQQFPDLHSELNLSSLELGDSALYFCASSVEQGTNTQYFGPGTRLTVL.

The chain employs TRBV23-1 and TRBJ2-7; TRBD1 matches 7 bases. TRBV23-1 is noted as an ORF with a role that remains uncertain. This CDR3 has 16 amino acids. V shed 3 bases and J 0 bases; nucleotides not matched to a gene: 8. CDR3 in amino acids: CASSHLGTANSYEQYF. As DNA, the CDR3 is TGCGCCAGCAGTCACCTAGGGACAGCAAACTCCTACGAGCAGTACTTC.

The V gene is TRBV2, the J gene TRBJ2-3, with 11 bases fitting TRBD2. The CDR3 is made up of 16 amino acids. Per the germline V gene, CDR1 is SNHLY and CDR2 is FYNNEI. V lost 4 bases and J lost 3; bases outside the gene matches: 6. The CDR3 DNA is TGTGCCAGCAGTGTGACTAGCGGGATTCTAACAGATACGCAGTATTTT. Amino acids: CASSVTSGILTDTQYF.

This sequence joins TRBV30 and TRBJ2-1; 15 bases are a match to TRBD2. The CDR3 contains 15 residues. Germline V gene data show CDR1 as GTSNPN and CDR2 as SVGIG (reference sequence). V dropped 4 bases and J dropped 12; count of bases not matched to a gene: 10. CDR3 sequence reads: CAWTRTSGGVTAQFF. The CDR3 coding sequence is TGTGCCTGGACCCGGACTAGCGGGGGGGTTACGGCGCAGTTCTTC.

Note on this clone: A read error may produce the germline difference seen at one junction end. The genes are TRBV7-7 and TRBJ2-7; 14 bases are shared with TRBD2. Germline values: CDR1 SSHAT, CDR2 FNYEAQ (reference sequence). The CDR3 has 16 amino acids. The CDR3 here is CASSLLPGLAGDEQYF. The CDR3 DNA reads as TGTGCTAGCAGCTTACTGCCGGGACTAGCGGGAGACGAGCAGTACTTC.